This record looks at one T cell receptor (beta chain) sequence and its context. The sample belongs to a study of blood T cell repertoires in COVID-19. The CDR3 is 15 residues long. CDR1 and CDR2 (germline): SGHTA, FQGNSA. Between the trimmed V and J ends, which lost 5 bases and 0 bases, there was a span of 13 bases. In the study's own analysis: Counts of nucleated cells, estimated from reference gene primer amplification, were obtained. TCRdb's copy holds only in-frame clones and misses some; the assay was immunoSEQ multiplex PCR. V and J calls plus clone size are reproduced from that table; the DNA served to infer D and trimming. The sample has 360,000 or so clones, about 90% seen once; the top ten hold about 2.7%. Donors in Cohort 3 counted as recovered after two negative PCRs, clearance, or symptom resolution.

Sequencing was done on a sample of PBMCs or T cells enriched from blood (not recorded which). The chain recombines TRBV7-2 with TRBJ1-1; no definite D call. This clonotype was sampled from a woman younger than 45 who had recovered from COVID-19. Here the CDR3 reads CASSPEGSVNTEAFF. CDR3 in DNA: TGTGCCAGCAGCCCAGAGGGTTCGGTGAACACTGAAGCTTTCTTT.